A selection of T cell receptor beta chains follows, all from one sample in a study of technical replicates of blood from several donors. Sequencing was performed with immunoSEQ multiplex PCR; in TCRdb, only in-frame clones are kept and a portion is missing. This sample carries about 60,000 clones, around 87% of them seen once, and the ten largest clones take around 5.2%. Input material: PBMCs. These TCRs come from a human donor in good health. Some clones in this sample may be carry-over from other donors' samples. CDR3s include the opening cysteine and the closing phenylalanine or tryptophan. Fields, in order: CDR3 DNA, CDR3 protein, J gene, V gene, D gene, CDR3 length, clone size. The D gene is left open where the match is weak. The size entry is marked missing in some rows and otherwise reads once, few, many or a size class.

cdr3_nt: TGCGCCAGCAGCCAAGGAGGCCATCAGGGGAGCAATGAGCAGTTCTTC
cdr3_aa: CASSQGGHQGSNEQFF
j_call: TRBJ2-1
v_call: TRBV4-1
d_call: -
cdr3_length: 16
clone_size: -

cdr3_nt: TGTGCCAGCAGCTTAGAATCAGACCCTAGGGGCCAGCCCCAGCATTTT
cdr3_aa: CASSLESDPRGQPQHF
j_call: TRBJ1-5
v_call: TRBV7-2
d_call: -
cdr3_length: 16
clone_size: -

cdr3_nt: TGCAGCGTTGAGAGGTTCCGCTTTGGCCAAGAGACCCAGTACTTC
cdr3_aa: CSVERFRFGQETQYF
j_call: TRBJ2-5
v_call: TRBV29-1
d_call: -
cdr3_length: 15
clone_size: once

cdr3_nt: TGTGCCAGCTCACGTAATCGGGGACAGAATAACTATGGCTACACCTTC
cdr3_aa: CASSRNRGQNNYGYTF
j_call: TRBJ1-2
v_call: TRBV18
d_call: TRBD1
cdr3_length: 16
clone_size: -

cdr3_nt: TGTGCCAGCAGCTTGGTGCGGGGTTCCTACAATGAGCAGTTCTTC
cdr3_aa: CASSLVRGSYNEQFF
j_call: TRBJ2-1
v_call: TRBV11-2
d_call: -
cdr3_length: 15
clone_size: -

cdr3_nt: TGTGCCAGCAGTGATCTTGGGGTAGGGGAAAGCGAGCAGTACTTC
cdr3_aa: CASSDLGVGESEQYF
j_call: TRBJ2-7
v_call: TRBV25-1
d_call: -
cdr3_length: 15
clone_size: once

cdr3_nt: TGTGCCACCAGCAGAGATTATGTCGGGGAGCTGTTTTTT
cdr3_aa: CATSRDYVGELFF
j_call: TRBJ2-2
v_call: TRBV15
d_call: -
cdr3_length: 13
clone_size: once

cdr3_nt: TGTGCCAGCAGCTTGGCCGGATTCCTGGGTATAGGGGACTTC
cdr3_aa: CASSLAGFLGIGDF
j_call: TRBJ2-7
v_call: TRBV5-6
d_call: -
cdr3_length: 14
clone_size: -

cdr3_nt: TGTGCCAGCAGCTTAGCGTCAGGGGTTCCTTACGAGCAGTACTTC
cdr3_aa: CASSLASGVPYEQYF
j_call: TRBJ2-7
v_call: TRBV7-2
d_call: -
cdr3_length: 15
clone_size: -

cdr3_nt: TGTGCCAGCAGCTGGACAGGGGTAGGCAATCAGCCCCAGCATTTT
cdr3_aa: CASSWTGVGNQPQHF
j_call: TRBJ1-5
v_call: TRBV2
d_call: TRBD1
cdr3_length: 15
clone_size: -

cdr3_nt: TGTGCCAGCAGCCAAAAGTGGGGACTAGCGGTCTACGAGCAGTACTTC
cdr3_aa: CASSQKWGLAVYEQYF
j_call: TRBJ2-7
v_call: TRBV4-2
d_call: TRBD2
cdr3_length: 16
clone_size: once

cdr3_nt: TGTGCCTGGAGTGTATCTAAGCGGGTCTCCTACGAGCAGTACTTC
cdr3_aa: CAWSVSKRVSYEQYF
j_call: TRBJ2-7
v_call: TRBV30
d_call: -
cdr3_length: 15
clone_size: -

cdr3_nt: TGTGCCATCAGGGACAGGGGAAGGACTGAAGCTTTCTTT
cdr3_aa: CAIRDRGRTEAFF
j_call: TRBJ1-1
v_call: TRBV10-3
d_call: TRBD1
cdr3_length: 13
clone_size: few

cdr3_nt: TGTGCCTGGAGTGTGAAGGGCCCCAGGGGGAACCACGAGCAGTACTTC
cdr3_aa: CAWSVKGPRGNHEQYF
j_call: TRBJ2-7
v_call: TRBV30
d_call: TRBD1
cdr3_length: 16
clone_size: -

cdr3_nt: TGCGCCAGCAGCCCCCGGACTAGCGGAACCTACACCGGGGAGCTGTTTTTT
cdr3_aa: CASSPRTSGTYTGELFF
j_call: TRBJ2-2
v_call: TRBV5-1
d_call: TRBD2
cdr3_length: 17
clone_size: -

cdr3_nt: TGTGCCAGTAGTATAGACCTAACAGGAGCTAACTATGGCTACACCTTC
cdr3_aa: CASSIDLTGANYGYTF
j_call: TRBJ1-2
v_call: TRBV19
d_call: -
cdr3_length: 16
clone_size: once

cdr3_nt: TGTGCCAGCAGCCACAGACAGGGAGCGGACGAAGCTTTCTTT
cdr3_aa: CASSHRQGADEAFF
j_call: TRBJ1-1
v_call: TRBV4-2
d_call: TRBD1
cdr3_length: 14
clone_size: few

cdr3_nt: TGTGCCTGGGGTACTGAAGCCTACAATGAGCAGTTCTTC
cdr3_aa: CAWGTEAYNEQFF
j_call: TRBJ2-1
v_call: TRBV30
d_call: -
cdr3_length: 13
clone_size: -

cdr3_nt: TGTGCCAGCAGGTTGGACAGCACGTATGGCTACACCTTC
cdr3_aa: CASRLDSTYGYTF
j_call: TRBJ1-2
v_call: TRBV6-1
d_call: -
cdr3_length: 13
clone_size: -

cdr3_nt: TGTGCCAGCAGCTCGGGGACTAGCGGGTCCTCCTACGAGCAGTACTTC
cdr3_aa: CASSSGTSGSSYEQYF
j_call: TRBJ2-7
v_call: TRBV7-2
d_call: TRBD2
cdr3_length: 16
clone_size: -

cdr3_nt: TGTGCCAGTCGTAAGGGCGGGGGGCCCTACAATGAGCAGTTCTTC
cdr3_aa: CASRKGGGPYNEQFF
j_call: TRBJ2-1
v_call: TRBV7-9
d_call: TRBD2
cdr3_length: 15
clone_size: -

cdr3_nt: TGTGCCAGCAGCCCCACGAGGAGCGGGCATCGCGACGAGCAGTACTTC
cdr3_aa: CASSPTRSGHRDEQYF
j_call: TRBJ2-7
v_call: TRBV6-4
d_call: -
cdr3_length: 16
clone_size: -

cdr3_nt: TGCGCCAGCAGCCAAGATGAAGCGGGGATCTCTGGGGCCAACGTCCTGACTTTC
cdr3_aa: CASSQDEAGISGANVLTF
j_call: TRBJ2-6
v_call: TRBV4-1
d_call: TRBD2
cdr3_length: 18
clone_size: -

cdr3_nt: TGTGCCAGCAGCTTAGGGCGGGGGGGGCCTACCTACGAGCAGTACTTC
cdr3_aa: CASSLGRGGPTYEQYF
j_call: TRBJ2-7
v_call: TRBV7-2
d_call: TRBD2
cdr3_length: 16
clone_size: -

cdr3_nt: TGTGCCTGGACCCGTTGGGGGGAAATTGAAGCTTTCTTT
cdr3_aa: CAWTRWGEIEAFF
j_call: TRBJ1-1
v_call: TRBV30
d_call: -
cdr3_length: 13
clone_size: -

cdr3_nt: TGTGCCTGTGCGCGGACTAGCGGGAGGGCCAAGCAGTTCTTC
cdr3_aa: CACARTSGRAKQFF
j_call: TRBJ2-1
v_call: TRBV30
d_call: TRBD2
cdr3_length: 14
clone_size: few

cdr3_nt: TGTGCCATCAAAGCATCGGGACAGTCCGTCGAGCAGTACTTC
cdr3_aa: CAIKASGQSVEQYF
j_call: TRBJ2-7
v_call: TRBV10-3
d_call: TRBD1
cdr3_length: 14
clone_size: -

cdr3_nt: TGTGCCTCCCGGGGGAGCCGGGGTAACACAGATACGCAGTATTTT
cdr3_aa: CASRGSRGNTDTQYF
j_call: TRBJ2-3
v_call: TRBV6-1
d_call: -
cdr3_length: 15
clone_size: few

cdr3_nt: TGTGCCAGCAGCTCCAGACGGGATTCACCCCTCCACTTT
cdr3_aa: CASSSRRDSPLHF
j_call: TRBJ1-6
v_call: TRBV5-6
d_call: -
cdr3_length: 13
clone_size: -

cdr3_nt: TGTGCCAGCAGTCCTAGAGGCGGGGAGCTGTTTTTT
cdr3_aa: CASSPRGGELFF
j_call: TRBJ2-2
v_call: TRBV7-9
d_call: -
cdr3_length: 12
clone_size: -

cdr3_nt: TGTGCCAGCAGTTGGACTTCGCGGGGGCACTACGAGCAGTACTTC
cdr3_aa: CASSWTSRGHYEQYF
j_call: TRBJ2-7
v_call: TRBV27
d_call: -
cdr3_length: 15
clone_size: -

cdr3_nt: TGTGCCAGCAGCGTAGGTAAAGGGACTACTCCCTACGAGCAGTACTTC
cdr3_aa: CASSVGKGTTPYEQYF
j_call: TRBJ2-7
v_call: TRBV9
d_call: TRBD2
cdr3_length: 16
clone_size: -

cdr3_nt: TGTGCCAGCAGTTACTCGGAACCAGGGGTTGGAAACACCATATATTTT
cdr3_aa: CASSYSEPGVGNTIYF
j_call: TRBJ1-3
v_call: TRBV6-5
d_call: -
cdr3_length: 16
clone_size: -